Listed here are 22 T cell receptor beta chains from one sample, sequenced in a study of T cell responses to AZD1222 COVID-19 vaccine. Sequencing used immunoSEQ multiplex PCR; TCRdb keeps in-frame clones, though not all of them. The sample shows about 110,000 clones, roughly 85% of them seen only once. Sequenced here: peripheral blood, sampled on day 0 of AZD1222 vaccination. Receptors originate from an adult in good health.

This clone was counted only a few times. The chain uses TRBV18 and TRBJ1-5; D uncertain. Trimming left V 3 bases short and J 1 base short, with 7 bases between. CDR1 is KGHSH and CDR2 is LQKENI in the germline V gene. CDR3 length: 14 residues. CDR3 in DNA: TGTGCCAGCTCACCGGAGACCAGCAATCAGCCCCAGCATTTT. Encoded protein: CASSPETSNQPQHF.

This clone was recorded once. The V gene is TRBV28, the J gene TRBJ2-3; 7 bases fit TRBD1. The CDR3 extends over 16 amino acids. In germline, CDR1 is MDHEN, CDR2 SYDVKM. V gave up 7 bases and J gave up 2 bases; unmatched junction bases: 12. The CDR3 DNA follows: TGTGCCAGCACGCTGGCCGGGACAGATATCACAGATACGCAGTATTTT. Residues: CASTLAGTDITDTQYF.

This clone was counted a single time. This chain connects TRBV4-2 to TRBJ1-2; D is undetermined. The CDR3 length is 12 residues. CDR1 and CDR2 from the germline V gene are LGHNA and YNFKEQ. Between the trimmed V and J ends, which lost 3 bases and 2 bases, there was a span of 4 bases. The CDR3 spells CASSHSNYGYTF. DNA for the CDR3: TGTGCCAGCAGCCATTCCAACTATGGCTACACCTTC.

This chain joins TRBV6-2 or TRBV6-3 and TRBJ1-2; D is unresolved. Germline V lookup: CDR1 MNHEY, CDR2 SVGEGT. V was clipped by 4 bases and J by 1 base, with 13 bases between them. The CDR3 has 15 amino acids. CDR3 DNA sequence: TGTGCCAGCAGTTCCCCGGGCCGAGTTAACTATGGCTACACCTTC. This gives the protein CASSSPGRVNYGYTF.

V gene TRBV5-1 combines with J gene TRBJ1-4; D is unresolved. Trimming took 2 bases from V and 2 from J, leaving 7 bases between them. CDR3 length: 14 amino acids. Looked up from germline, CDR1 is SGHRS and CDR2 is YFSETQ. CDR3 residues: CASSFGYTNEKLFF. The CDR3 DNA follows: TGCGCCAGCAGCTTTGGATACACTAATGAAAAACTGTTTTTT.

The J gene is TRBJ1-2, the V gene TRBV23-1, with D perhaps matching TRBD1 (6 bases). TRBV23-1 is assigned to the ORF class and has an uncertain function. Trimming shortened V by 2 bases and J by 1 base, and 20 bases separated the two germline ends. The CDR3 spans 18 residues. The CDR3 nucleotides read TGCGCCAGCAGTCAACCGGACAGCCCCAAGTCCCTTAACTATGGCTACACCTTC. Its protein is CASSQPDSPKSLNYGYTF.

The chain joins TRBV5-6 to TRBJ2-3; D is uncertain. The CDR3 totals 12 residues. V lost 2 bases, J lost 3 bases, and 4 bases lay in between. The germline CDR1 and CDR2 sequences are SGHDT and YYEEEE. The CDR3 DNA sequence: TGTGCCAGCAGCTTTGGTACAGATACGCAGTATTTT. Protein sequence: CASSFGTDTQYF.

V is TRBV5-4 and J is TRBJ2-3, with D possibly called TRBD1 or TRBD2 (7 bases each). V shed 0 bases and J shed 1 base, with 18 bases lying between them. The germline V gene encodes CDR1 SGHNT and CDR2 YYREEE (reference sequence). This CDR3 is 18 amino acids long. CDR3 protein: CASSLGLAARGGTDTQYF. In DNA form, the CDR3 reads TGTGCCAGCAGCTTGGGCCTAGCGGCCAGGGGGGGCACAGATACGCAGTATTTT.

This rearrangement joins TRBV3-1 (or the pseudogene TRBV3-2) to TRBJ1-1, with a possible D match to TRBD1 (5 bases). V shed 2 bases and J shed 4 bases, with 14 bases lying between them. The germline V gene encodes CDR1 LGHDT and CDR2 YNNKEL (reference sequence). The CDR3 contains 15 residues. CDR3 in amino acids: CASSQRGAGTTEAFF. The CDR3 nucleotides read TGTGCCAGCAGCCAAAGAGGGGCAGGGACCACTGAAGCTTTCTTT.

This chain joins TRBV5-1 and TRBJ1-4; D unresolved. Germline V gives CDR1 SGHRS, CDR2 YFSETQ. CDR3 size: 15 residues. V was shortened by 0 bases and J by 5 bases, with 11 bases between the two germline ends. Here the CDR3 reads CASSLALTRNEKLFF. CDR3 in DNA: TGCGCCAGCAGCTTGGCCCTTACTAGAAATGAAAAACTGTTTTTT.

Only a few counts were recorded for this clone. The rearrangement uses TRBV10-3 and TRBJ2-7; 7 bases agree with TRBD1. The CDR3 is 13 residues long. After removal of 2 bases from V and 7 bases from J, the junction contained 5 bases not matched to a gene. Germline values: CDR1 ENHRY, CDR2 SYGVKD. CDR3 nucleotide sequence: TGTGCCATCAGTGAGGACAGGGCCCAAGAGCAGTACTTC. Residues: CAISEDRAQEQYF.

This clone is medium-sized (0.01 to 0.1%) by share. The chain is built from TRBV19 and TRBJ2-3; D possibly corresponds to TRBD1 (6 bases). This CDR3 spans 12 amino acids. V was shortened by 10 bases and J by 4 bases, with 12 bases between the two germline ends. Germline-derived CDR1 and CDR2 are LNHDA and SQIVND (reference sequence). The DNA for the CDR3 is TGTGCCATTTCATCAGGGGCAGATACGCAGTATTTT. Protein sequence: CAISSGADTQYF.

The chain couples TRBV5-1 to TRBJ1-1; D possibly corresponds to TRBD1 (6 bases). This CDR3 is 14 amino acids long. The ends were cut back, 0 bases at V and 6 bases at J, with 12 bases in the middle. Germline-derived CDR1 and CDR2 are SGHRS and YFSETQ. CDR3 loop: CASSLDREGAEAFF. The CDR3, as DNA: TGCGCCAGCAGCTTGGACAGGGAGGGGGCTGAAGCTTTCTTT. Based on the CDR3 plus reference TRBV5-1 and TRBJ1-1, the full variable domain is KAGVTQTPRYLIKTRGQQVTLSCSPISGHRSVSWYQQTPGQGLQFLFEYFSETQRNKGNFPGRFSGRQFSNSRSEMNVSTLELGDSALYLCASSLDREGAEAFFGQGTRLTVV.

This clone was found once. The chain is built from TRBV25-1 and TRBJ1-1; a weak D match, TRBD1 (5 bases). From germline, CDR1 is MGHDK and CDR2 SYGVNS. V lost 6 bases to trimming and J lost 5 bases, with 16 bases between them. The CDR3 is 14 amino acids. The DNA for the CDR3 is TGTGCCAGCAGGAAGGGGACCGCGGGGACTGAAGCTTTCTTT. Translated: CASRKGTAGTEAFF.

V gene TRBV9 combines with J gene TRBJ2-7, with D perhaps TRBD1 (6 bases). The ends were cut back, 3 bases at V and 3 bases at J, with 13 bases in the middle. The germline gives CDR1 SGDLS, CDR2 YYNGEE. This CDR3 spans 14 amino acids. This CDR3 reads CASSAGTGNYEQYF. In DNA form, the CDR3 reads TGTGCCAGCAGCGCCGGAACAGGGAACTACGAGCAGTACTTC.

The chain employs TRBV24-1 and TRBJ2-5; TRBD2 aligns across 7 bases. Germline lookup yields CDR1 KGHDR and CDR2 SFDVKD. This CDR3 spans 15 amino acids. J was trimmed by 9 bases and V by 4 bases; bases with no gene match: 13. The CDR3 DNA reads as TGTGCCACCAGTGACTTGGCGGGACCCCGGGGGGCCCAGTACTTC. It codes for CATSDLAGPRGAQYF.

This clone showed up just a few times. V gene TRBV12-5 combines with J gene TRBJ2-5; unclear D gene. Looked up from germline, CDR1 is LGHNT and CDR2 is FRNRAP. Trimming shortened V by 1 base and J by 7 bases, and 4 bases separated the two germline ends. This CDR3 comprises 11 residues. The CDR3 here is CASGLGGTQYF. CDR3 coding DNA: TGTGCTAGTGGTTTGGGAGGGACCCAGTACTTC. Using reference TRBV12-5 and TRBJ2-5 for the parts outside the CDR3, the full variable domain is DARVTQTPRHKVTEMGQEVTMRCQPILGHNTVFWYRQTMMQGLELLAYFRNRAPLDDSGMPKDRFSAEMPDATLATLKIQPSEPRDSAVYFCASGLGGTQYFGPGTRLLVL.

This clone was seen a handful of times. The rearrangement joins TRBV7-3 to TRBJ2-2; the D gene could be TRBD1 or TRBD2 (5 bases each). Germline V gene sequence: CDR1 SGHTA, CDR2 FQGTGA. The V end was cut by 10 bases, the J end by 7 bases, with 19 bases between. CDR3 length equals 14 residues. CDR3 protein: CANLLTVGDGELFF. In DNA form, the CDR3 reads TGTGCCAACCTCCTCACTGTGGGGGACGGGGAGCTGTTTTTT.

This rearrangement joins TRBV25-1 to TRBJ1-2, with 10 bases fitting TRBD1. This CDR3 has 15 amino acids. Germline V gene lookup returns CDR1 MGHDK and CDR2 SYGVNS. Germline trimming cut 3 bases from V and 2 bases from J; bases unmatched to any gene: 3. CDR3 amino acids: CASSDRDRGNYGYTF. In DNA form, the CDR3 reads TGTGCCAGCAGTGACCGGGACAGGGGCAACTATGGCTACACCTTC.

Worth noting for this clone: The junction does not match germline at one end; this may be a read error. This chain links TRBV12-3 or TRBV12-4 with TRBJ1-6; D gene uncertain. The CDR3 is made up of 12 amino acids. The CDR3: CASSLELSPFHF. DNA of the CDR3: TGTGCCAGCAGTTTGGAACTTTCACCCTTCCACTTT.

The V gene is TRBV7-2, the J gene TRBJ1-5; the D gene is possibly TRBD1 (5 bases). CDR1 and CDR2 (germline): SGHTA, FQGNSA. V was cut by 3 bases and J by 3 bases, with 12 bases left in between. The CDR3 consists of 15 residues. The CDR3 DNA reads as TGTGCCAGCAGCTTGGCACAGGCGCCCAATCAGCCCCAGCATTTT. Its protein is CASSLAQAPNQPQHF.

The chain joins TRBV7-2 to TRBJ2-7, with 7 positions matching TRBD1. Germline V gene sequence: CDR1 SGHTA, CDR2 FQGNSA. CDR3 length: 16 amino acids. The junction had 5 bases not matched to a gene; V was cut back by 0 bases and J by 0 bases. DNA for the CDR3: TGTGCCAGCAGCTTAGCGGACAGGACATACTCCTACGAGCAGTACTTC. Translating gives CASSLADRTYSYEQYF.